A single sample is the source of the 21 T cell receptor beta chains below, sequenced in a study of cytomegalovirus exposure and HLA in healthy donors. Amplification used 60 Vbeta primers and 13 Jbeta primers. Some clones are missing from TCRdb's copy, which holds only in-frame ones; the method was immunoSEQ multiplex PCR. The sample has about 200,000 clones, roughly 80% seen once. The specimen was PBMCs. Every receptor here comes from a girl aged 2 to 10 in good health and CMV-seronegative.

V usage is TRBV7-3 and J usage is TRBJ1-1; D call uncertain. Trimming removed 3 bases at V and 0 bases at J, with 5 bases between. The CDR3 totals 13 residues. Per germline, CDR1 SGHTA and CDR2 FQGTGA. The CDR3 here is CASSFQVNTEAFF. DNA for the CDR3: TGTGCCAGCAGCTTTCAGGTGAACACTGAAGCTTTCTTT. The variable domain in full, with the rest retrieved from reference TRBV7-3 and TRBJ1-1, is GAGVSQTPSNKVTEKGKYVELRCDPISGHTALYWYRQSLGQGPEFLIYFQGTGAADDSGLPNDRFFAVRPEGSVSTLKIQRTERGDSAVYLCASSFQVNTEAFFGQGTRLTVV.

The chain is built from TRBV10-2 and TRBJ2-7, with 8 bases lining up with TRBD2. V shed 2 bases and J 2 bases; nucleotides not matched to a gene: 8. Per germline, CDR1 WSHSY and CDR2 SAAADI. This CDR3 is built from 16 residues. CDR3 amino acids: CASSEVGGRGAYEQYF. DNA for the CDR3: TGCGCCAGCAGTGAGGTGGGTGGGCGGGGGGCCTACGAGCAGTACTTC.

The CDR3 DNA sequence: TGTGCCAGCAGTTACAGGTCTGCTAGTACGGACAATGAGCAGTTCTTC. Translation gives CASSYRSASTDNEQFF. The V and J genes are TRBV6-6 and TRBJ2-1; unclear D gene. Germline V CDR1 and CDR2: MNHNY, SVGAGI (reference sequence). CDR3 length: 16 amino acids. Deletions cut 2 bases from V and 5 bases from J, with 16 bases between.

The rearrangement links TRBV2 to TRBJ2-7; tentative D call: TRBD2 (6 bases). Germline V gives CDR1 SNHLY, CDR2 FYNNEI. The CDR3 extends over 14 amino acids. Trimming stripped 5 bases from V and 3 bases from J, with 14 bases between. The CDR3 nucleotides read TGTGCCAGCAGTTCCCAGGAGGGGCACTACGAGCAGTACTTC. This codes for CASSSQEGHYEQYF.

The CDR3 sequence is CASSPRGLLNTGELFF. The CDR3 bases are TGTGCCAGCTCACCCCGGGGACTCCTTAACACCGGGGAGCTGTTTTTT. This sequence joins TRBV6-4 and TRBJ2-2; the D gene is possibly TRBD2 (6 bases). V gave up 8 bases and J gave up 2 bases, with 18 bases separating them. Per germline, CDR1 MRHNA and CDR2 SNTAGT. CDR3 length: 16 residues.

V and J are TRBV27 and TRBJ1-1; the D gene is possibly TRBD1 (6 bases). Trimming removed 5 bases at V and 0 bases at J, with 13 bases between. Germline V lookup: CDR1 MNHEY, CDR2 SMNVEV (reference sequence). The CDR3 loop spans 15 amino acids. The CDR3 coding sequence is TGTGCCAGCAGTCGAAGACAGGTCATGAACACTGAAGCTTTCTTT. Protein: CASSRRQVMNTEAFF.

V is TRBV30 and J is TRBJ2-3; no definite D call. This CDR3 has 11 amino acids. Trimming shortened V by 3 bases and J by 3 bases, and 4 bases separated the two germline ends. The germline V gene has CDR1 GTSNPN and CDR2 SVGIG (reference sequence). CDR3 sequence reads: CAWSLTDTQYF. Here the CDR3 DNA reads TGTGCCTGGAGCCTTACAGATACGCAGTATTTT.

This chain links TRBV6-6 with TRBJ1-5; D ambiguous. Germline V gene data show CDR1 as MNHNY and CDR2 as SVGAGI (reference sequence). The CDR3 contains 14 residues. The V and J ends lost 0 bases and 9 bases respectively, with 12 bases between them. CDR3 nucleotide sequence: TGTGCCAGCAGTTACTCAATCCCCCTACGGCCCCAGCATTTT. Translation: CASSYSIPLRPQHF.

In its sample, this clone was seen a few times. The V call is TRBV6-6, the J call TRBJ2-7, with D possibly being TRBD2 (5 bases). Germline V CDR1 and CDR2: MNHNY, SVGAGI (reference sequence). The CDR3 contains 14 residues. Between the trimmed V and J ends, which lost 6 bases and 0 bases, there was a span of 12 bases. Here the CDR3 DNA reads TGTGCCAGCAGGGAGGAGACGGTCTCCTACGAGCAGTACTTC. This sequence encodes CASREETVSYEQYF.

The chain employs TRBV5-6 and TRBJ2-1; 11 bases are shared with TRBD2. The CDR3 has 16 amino acids. Unmatched junction bases numbered 11, after V lost 5 bases and J lost 7 bases. Germline CDR1 reads SGHDT; CDR2 reads YYEEEE. CDR3: CASRGVAGGPGNEQFF. CDR3 DNA sequence: TGTGCCAGCAGGGGGGTAGCGGGAGGGCCGGGGAATGAGCAGTTCTTC.

The chain is built from TRBV10-2 and TRBJ2-7, with TRBD2 as a possible D gene (6 bases). This CDR3 spans 16 amino acids. V was pared by 2 bases and J by 4 bases, with 18 bases between. The germline V gene has CDR1 WSHSY and CDR2 SAAADI. The CDR3 nucleotides are TGCGCCAGCAGTGAGAGATCTAAGGAGGGGCCTTACGAGCAGTACTTC. This translates into CASSERSKEGPYEQYF.

This clone appeared once. This sequence joins TRBV25-1 and TRBJ1-5; D call uncertain. V lost 6 bases to trimming and J lost 6 bases, with 9 bases between them. The CDR3 is 12 residues long. CDR1 is MGHDK, CDR2 SYGVNS, per germline. The CDR3 loop reads CASSEAGQPQHF. The CDR3 bases are TGTGCCAGCAGCGAGGCCGGTCAGCCCCAGCATTTT.

CDR3 in amino acids: CASSDTSGGIYNEQFF. The CDR3 DNA reads as TGTGCCAGCAGCGATACTAGCGGGGGGATCTACAATGAGCAGTTCTTC. The chain uses TRBV9 and TRBJ2-1; TRBD2 agrees at 12 bases. Germline CDR1 reads SGDLS; CDR2 reads YYNGEE. Trimming at V came to 3 bases and at J to 3 bases, leaving 4 bases not matched to a gene. The CDR3 sequence is 16 residues long.

The chain couples TRBV7-2 to TRBJ1-2; 8 bases line up with TRBD1. Germline assignment: CDR1 SGHTA and CDR2 FQGNSA. This CDR3 is built from 14 residues. The V and J ends lost 4 bases and 7 bases, in that order; junction bases with no gene match: 8. The CDR3 DNA follows: TGTGCCAGCAGCTGGGGCAGGGGGCTCTCTGGCTACACCTTC. Translating it yields CASSWGRGLSGYTF. Together with reference TRBV7-2 and TRBJ1-2, the CDR3 gives the full variable domain: GAGVSQSPSNKVTEKGKDVELRCDPISGHTALYWYRQSLGQGLEFLIYFQGNSAPDKSGLPSDRFSAERTGGSVSTLTIQRTQQEDSAVYLCASSWGRGLSGYTFGSGTRLTVV.

The chain has TRBV5-1 and TRBJ2-1; D is possibly TRBD2 (7 bases). Germline CDR1 and CDR2: SGHRS and YFSETQ. The CDR3 loop spans 11 amino acids. Deletions cut 5 bases from V and 9 bases from J, with 9 bases between. The CDR3, as DNA: TGCGCCAGCAGAGGGGGGGCTGAGCAGTTCTTC. Amino acids: CASRGGAEQFF.

This clone was detected only a few times. The chain recombines TRBV4-1 with TRBJ2-2, with D uncertain. Germline V gene sequence: CDR1 MGHRA, CDR2 YSYEKL. The CDR3 has 16 residues. Trimming left V 2 bases short and J 0 bases short, with 10 bases between. Here the CDR3 DNA reads TGCGCCAGCAGCCAACCCTTGGGCACGAACACCGGGGAGCTGTTTTTT. Translating it yields CASSQPLGTNTGELFF.

The chain employs TRBV5-6 and TRBJ1-2; D may be TRBD1 (5 bases). The V gene lost 6 bases and the J gene lost 8 bases, with 14 bases spanning the gap. This CDR3 has 12 residues. Germline assignment: CDR1 SGHDT and CDR2 YYEEEE. CDR3 sequence (DNA): TGTGCCAGCACCCCCGGGGGGACGGGCTACACCTTC. This gives the protein CASTPGGTGYTF.

The gene calls are TRBV7-2 and TRBJ1-2; unclear D gene. The V end lost 7 bases, the J end lost 4 bases, and 22 bases lay between the germline ends. CDR1 SGHTA and CDR2 FQGNSA come from the germline V gene. The CDR3 totals 16 residues. This chain's CDR3 is CASTLSFGDAGYGYTF. Written as DNA, the CDR3 is TGTGCCAGCACCTTGTCGTTTGGAGACGCGGGCTATGGCTACACCTTC.

The chain carries TRBV7-9 and TRBJ2-3; possible D gene TRBD1, 6 bases. This CDR3 contains 13 residues. Germline loops: CDR1 SEHNR, CDR2 FQNEAQ (reference sequence). Between the trimmed V and J ends, which lost 8 bases and 3 bases, there was a span of 12 bases. The CDR3 DNA sequence: TGTGCCAGCCGGCAGGGGCGGACAGATACGCAGTATTTT. Its translation: CASRQGRTDTQYF.

The chain combines TRBV6-1 with TRBJ1-3; D unclear. Trimming removed 4 bases at V and 1 base at J, with 8 bases between. Germline V gene data show CDR1 as MNHNS and CDR2 as SASEGT. The CDR3 has 14 amino acids. CDR3 nucleotides: TGTGCCAGCAGTGTTGAGGGATCTGGAAACACCATATATTTT. It translates to CASSVEGSGNTIYF.

This clone has a handful of counts. V gene TRBV4-1 combines with J gene TRBJ2-7, with D perhaps TRBD1 (5 bases). Trimming removed 2 bases from V and 4 bases from J, with 21 bases in between. CDR3 length: 17 residues. CDR1 MGHRA and CDR2 YSYEKL come from the germline V gene. CDR3 nucleotides: TGCGCCAGCAGCCAATCCCCCCAAGGGGCTGGGGCATACGAGCAGTACTTC. This translates into CASSQSPQGAGAYEQYF.